Shown below are 6 T cell receptor beta chains from a single sample sequenced in a study of cytomegalovirus exposure and HLA in healthy donors. PCR involved 60 Vbeta and 13 Jbeta primers. Data came from immunoSEQ multiplex PCR; TCRdb stores just in-frame clones and leaves some out. This table holds about 34,000 clones. The sequenced material came from PBMCs. These receptors originate from a middle-aged woman in good health and CMV-seropositive.

The DNA for the CDR3 is TGTGCCAGCAGTTTAGTTAACTACAATGAGCAGTTCTTC. Its translation: CASSLVNYNEQFF. This chain links TRBV27 with TRBJ2-1; D is unclear. V was shortened by 2 bases and J by 3 bases, with 5 bases between the two germline ends. This CDR3 contains 13 residues. CDR1 and CDR2 (germline): MNHEY, SMNVEV (reference sequence).

This chain connects TRBV2 to TRBJ2-6; the D gene is possibly TRBD1 (6 bases). The CDR3 has 16 residues. The V gene's germline CDR1 is SNHLY and CDR2 FYNNEI. The V end lost 4 bases, the J end lost 1 base, and 11 bases lay between the germline ends. In DNA, the CDR3 is TGTGCCAGCAGTGTCGGGACATCTTCTGGGGCCAACGTCCTGACTTTC. Its translation: CASSVGTSSGANVLTF.

The rearrangement joins TRBV5-1 to TRBJ1-2; D perhaps matches TRBD1 (5 bases). CDR1 is SGHRS, CDR2 YFSETQ, per germline. The length of the CDR3 is 13 residues. V gave up 5 bases and J gave up 3 bases, with 11 bases separating them. CDR3 DNA: TGCGCCAGCAGGATCAGGGTCGACTATGGCTACACCTTC. The encoded protein is CASRIRVDYGYTF.

The chain employs TRBV11-2 and TRBJ2-3, with 16 bases lining up with TRBD2. Losses at the gene ends were 5 bases for V and 6 bases for J; bases not matched to a gene: 2. The CDR3 covers 15 residues. Germline values: CDR1 SGHAT, CDR2 FQNNGV. CDR3 nucleotide sequence: TGTGCCAGCAGCCAGGGACTAGCGGGAGGGGATACGCAGTATTTT. This gives the protein CASSQGLAGGDTQYF.

This chain links TRBV7-2 with TRBJ2-5; D is possibly TRBD1 (6 bases). Germline assignment: CDR1 SGHTA and CDR2 FQGNSA. V was shortened by 6 bases and J by 8 bases, with 13 bases between the two germline ends. CDR3 size: 12 residues. The CDR3 is CASSLNRVTQYF. CDR3 DNA: TGTGCCAGCAGTCTCAACAGGGTCACCCAGTACTTC.

V gene TRBV2 combines with J gene TRBJ2-5, with D possibly TRBD2 on 6 matching bases. The germline CDR1 and CDR2 sequences are SNHLY and FYNNEI. CDR3 size: 12 residues. Deletions cut 8 bases from V and 4 bases from J, with 11 bases between. The CDR3 DNA is TGTGCCAGCGGGACTGCTATAGAGACCCAGTACTTC. Translated, it gives CASGTAIETQYF.